Listed below are T cell receptor beta chains from one sample, sequenced in a study of shared clonotypes between healthy human individuals. The method was immunoSEQ multiplex PCR; TCRdb's version includes in-frame clones alone and lacks a portion of them. This sample has about 660,000 clones, with approximately 79% found just once. The sequencing input was memory CD4+ T cells sorted from blood. The receptor set was obtained from a woman aged 25 to 39 in good health. CDR3s include the opening cysteine and the closing phenylalanine or tryptophan. Each record gives: CDR3 length, J gene, D gene, V gene, clone size, CDR3 protein, CDR3 DNA. D genes are given only for firm matches. Clone size is given for some rows only: seen once, a few or many times, or a class if the clone is expanded.

length: 12; J: TRBJ2-1; D: TRBD2; V: TRBV5-1; size: -; CDR3: CASSTGLAEQFF; DNA: TGCGCCAGCAGCACAGGACTAGCGGAGCAGTTCTTC
length: 15; J: TRBJ2-1; D: -; V: TRBV27; size: -; CDR3: CASSPWRGGPNEQFF; DNA: TGTGCCAGCAGCCCCTGGCGAGGGGGTCCAAATGAGCAGTTCTTC
length: 14; J: TRBJ2-4; D: -; V: TRBV5-6; size: few; CDR3: CASSLWPSKNIQYF; DNA: TGTGCCAGCAGCTTGTGGCCCTCCAAAAACATTCAGTACTTC
length: 16; J: TRBJ1-5; D: -; V: TRBV10-3; size: -; CDR3: CAISGGIGIGNQPQHF; DNA: TGTGCCATCAGTGGGGGTATCGGGATTGGCAATCAGCCCCAGCATTTT
length: 18; J: TRBJ1-1; D: TRBD1; V: TRBV7-9; size: -; CDR3: CASSPRYRDRGSSTEAFF; DNA: TGTGCCAGCAGCCCCCGCTACCGGGACAGGGGGTCAAGTACTGAAGCTTTCTTT
length: 12; J: TRBJ1-2; D: -; V: TRBV28; size: -; CDR3: CASSWSNYGYTF; DNA: TGTGCCAGCAGTTGGAGTAACTATGGCTACACCTTC
length: 17; J: TRBJ2-5; D: TRBD2; V: TRBV5-1; size: -; CDR3: CASSLFLREAIQETQYF; DNA: TGCGCCAGCAGCTTGTTTCTGCGGGAGGCAATCCAAGAGACCCAGTACTTC
length: 13; J: TRBJ2-7; D: -; V: TRBV7-8; size: -; CDR3: CASSLAERNEQYF; DNA: TGTGCCAGCAGCTTAGCGGAACGGAACGAGCAGTACTTC
length: 12; J: TRBJ2-7; D: -; V: TRBV6-1; size: once; CDR3: CASSVISYEQYF; DNA: TGTGCCAGCAGTGTCATATCCTACGAGCAGTACTTC
length: 14; J: TRBJ1-1; D: -; V: TRBV28; size: -; CDR3: CASTFRGINTEAFF; DNA: TGTGCCAGCACCTTCCGGGGTATTAACACTGAAGCTTTCTTT
length: 16; J: TRBJ2-5; D: -; V: TRBV9; size: -; CDR3: CASSVGAKGDQETQYF; DNA: TGTGCCAGCAGCGTAGGGGCCAAGGGGGACCAAGAGACCCAGTACTTC
length: 16; J: TRBJ1-3; D: -; V: TRBV6-6; size: -; CDR3: CASSPGQRDSGNTIYF; DNA: TGTGCCAGCAGCCCCGGACAGCGGGACTCTGGAAACACCATATATTTT
length: 19; J: TRBJ2-3; D: TRBD2; V: TRBV10-3; size: -; CDR3: CAISESVFGGRAPADTQYF; DNA: TGTGCCATCAGTGAGTCGGTTTTCGGCGGGAGGGCCCCCGCAGATACGCAGTATTTT
length: 14; J: TRBJ1-1; D: -; V: TRBV2; size: -; CDR3: CASRGDSWSTEAFF; DNA: TGTGCCAGCAGAGGGGATTCGTGGAGCACTGAAGCTTTCTTT
length: 12; J: TRBJ2-1; D: -; V: TRBV28; size: -; CDR3: CASGLSYNEQFF; DNA: TGTGCCAGTGGGCTCTCCTACAATGAGCAGTTCTTC
length: 12; J: TRBJ1-1; D: -; V: TRBV19; size: few; CDR3: CASSIKGAEAFF; DNA: TGTGCCAGTAGTATTAAGGGCGCGGAAGCTTTCTTT
length: 14; J: TRBJ1-5; D: -; V: TRBV28; size: few; CDR3: CASTLPAQGVPQHF; DNA: TGTGCCAGCACTTTACCTGCGCAGGGAGTGCCCCAGCATTTT
length: 14; J: TRBJ2-2; D: -; V: TRBV5-1; size: -; CDR3: CASCREPSTGELFF; DNA: TGCGCCAGCTGCAGGGAGCCTAGCACCGGGGAGCTGTTTTTT
length: 19; J: TRBJ2-1; D: TRBD2; V: TRBV14; size: -; CDR3: CASSPRTRLAIVSYNEQFF; DNA: TGTGCCAGCAGCCCCCGGACGCGACTAGCGATTGTTTCCTACAATGAGCAGTTCTTC
length: 12; J: TRBJ1-2; D: -; V: TRBV2; size: -; CDR3: CASSDGGGTSSF; DNA: TGTGCCAGCAGTGATGGGGGCGGGACTTCCAGCTTC
length: 18; J: TRBJ2-1; D: TRBD2; V: TRBV4-2; size: -; CDR3: CASSQELPGLAVYNEQFF; DNA: TGTGCCAGCAGCCAGGAATTACCGGGACTAGCGGTCTACAATGAGCAGTTCTTC
length: 14; J: TRBJ1-2; D: -; V: TRBV6-1; size: -; CDR3: CASKGGRINYGYTF; DNA: TGTGCCTCGAAGGGCGGACGGATTAACTATGGCTACACCTTC
length: 13; J: TRBJ2-7; D: TRBD1; V: TRBV5-1; size: -; CDR3: CASSKDRAGEQYF; DNA: TGCGCCAGCAGCAAGGACAGGGCGGGCGAGCAGTACTTC